The source of this T cell receptor (beta chain) is a study of PD-1 blockade in classical Hodgkin lymphoma. Study observations and caveats: Prior to therapy, complete responders displayed diversity much like that of newly diagnosed patients. Initiation of nivolumab under 1 year after ASCT led to exclusion of patients. CD4+ TCR diversity climbed significantly by C4D1, unlike CD8+ TCR diversity. Newly diagnosed patients reportedly had lower baseline TCR diversity than healthy donors.

Note on this clone: Its antigen is still unknown.

Exposure to brentuximab vedotin varied, and each patient had relapsed following autologous stem cell transplantation. The V and J ends lost 4 bases and 0 bases respectively, with 12 bases between them. The V gene's germline CDR1 is ENHRY and CDR2 SYGVKD. The CDR3 extends over 16 amino acids. Repertoires were generated with immunoSEQ multiplex PCR, while TCRdb's copy carries only in-frame clones and drops some. Of nearly 25,000 clones listed, almost 70% are singletons. This clonotype originated in a human donor with classical Hodgkin lymphoma. The sequenced sample was peripheral blood mononuclear cells (PBMCs), obtained at baseline. J is TRBJ2-2 and V is TRBV10-3; D gene uncertain. CDR3 loop: CAISVLVAANTGELFF. The DNA of the CDR3 is TGTGCCATCAGTGTGTTGGTAGCCGCGAACACCGGGGAGCTGTTTTTT.